A selection of T cell receptor beta chains follows, all from one sample in a study of regulatory T cells in long-lasting Graves disease. TCRdb passed the multiplex PCR reads through MiXCR, listing each CDR3 protein once. The data hold roughly 610,000 distinct CDR3 sequences, with 16% observed a single time. These records were also assigned to another study, of T cells in Graves' hyperthyroidism and ophthalmopathy.

Sequenced here: peripheral blood mononuclear cells (PBMCs), sampled at new diagnosis, from a patient treated with antithyroid drugs. All receptors derive from a woman in her 30s with Graves disease. CDR3s include the opening cysteine and the closing phenylalanine or tryptophan. The D gene is left open where the match is weak. Only part of the rows carry a size: once, few, many, or a class if the clone is expanded.

v_call	j_call	d_call	clone_size	cdr3_aa	cdr3_nt
TRBV2	TRBJ1-2	.	.	CASVEFVDYGYTF	TGTGCCAGCGTTGAGTTTGTGGACTATGGCTACACCTTC
TRBV27	TRBJ1-2	.	few	CASSSNRNRGYTF	TGTGCCAGCAGTTCTAACAGGAATCGGGGCTACACCTTC
TRBV5-8	TRBJ2-7	TRBD1	many	CASSSGTEGYEQYF	TGTGCCAGCAGCTCCGGGACAGAAGGTTACGAGCAGTACTTC
TRBV5-8	TRBJ1-3	.	once	CASSLASSFSGNTIYF	TGTGCCAGCAGCCTAGCCAGCAGCTTCTCTGGAAACACCATATATTTT
TRBV3-1	TRBJ1-1	.	many	CASSRTAEEAFF	TGTGCCAGCAGCCGGACAGCGGAGGAAGCTTTCTTT
TRBV19	TRBJ1-2	.	few	CASSIVFGSGYTF	TGTGCCAGTAGTATAGTCTTCGGTAGCGGCTACACCTTC
TRBV19	TRBJ1-5	.	many	CASSLQFSNQPQHF	TGTGCCAGTAGCTTACAGTTTAGCAATCAGCCCCAGCATTTT
TRBV11-2	TRBJ1-2	.	.	CASSEGQLDYGYTF	TGTGCCAGCAGCGAAGGACAGTTGGACTATGGCTACACCTTC
TRBV29-1	TRBJ2-2	.	many	CSSQHGGELFF	TGCAGCTCTCAACACGGCGGGGAGCTGTTTTTT
TRBV7-2	TRBJ1-1	.	many	CASSLDPGKKAFF	TGTGCCAGCAGCTTAGATCCGGGAAAGAAAGCTTTCTTT
TRBV6-1	TRBJ1-1	.	once	CASSEARGETEAFF	TGTGCCAGCAGTGAAGCGCGAGGGGAGACTGAAGCTTTCTTT
TRBV19	TRBJ1-5	.	.	CASSTQLQGLGQPQHF	TGTGCCAGTAGTACACAGTTACAGGGTCTCGGTCAGCCCCAGCATTTT
TRBV19	TRBJ2-7	.	once	CASSISRSYEQYF	TGTGCCAGTAGTATTTCACGCTCCTACGAGCAGTACTTC
TRBV29-1	TRBJ2-1	TRBD2	.	CSVDEGTSVYNEQFF	TGCAGCGTTGATGAAGGGACTAGTGTGTACAATGAGCAGTTCTTC
TRBV9	TRBJ1-6	.	few	CASSVGPENNSPLHF	TGTGCCAGCAGCGTAGGGCCCGAAAATAATTCACCCCTCCACTTT
TRBV30	TRBJ2-7	TRBD1	.	CAWSDPGQGAYEQYF	TGTGCCTGGAGTGACCCGGGACAGGGGGCATACGAGCAGTACTTC
TRBV10-2	TRBJ1-1	TRBD1	many	CATTGQGDTEAFF	TGCGCCACAACGGGACAGGGCGACACTGAAGCTTTCTTT
TRBV5-1	TRBJ2-5	.	.	CASSLTREETQYF	TGCGCCAGCAGCTTAACAAGAGAAGAGACCCAGTACTTC
TRBV28	TRBJ2-1	.	.	CASREEGWSYNEQFF	TGTGCCAGCAGGGAGGAGGGCTGGTCCTACAATGAGCAGTTCTTC
TRBV6-2/TRBV6-3	TRBJ2-7	.	.	CASSYSGSNIVYEQYF	TGTGCCAGCAGTTACTCTGGATCTAACATCGTATACGAGCAGTACTTC
TRBV20-1	TRBJ2-7	.	.	CSAREDRKSDEQYF	TGCAGTGCTAGAGAGGATCGAAAGTCAGACGAGCAGTACTTC
TRBV3-1	TRBJ2-7	.	.	CASSGPGEQYF	TGTGCCAGCAGCGGACCCGGAGAGCAGTACTTC
TRBV10-3	TRBJ2-7	.	many	CAISESKPGFYEQYF	TGTGCCATCAGTGAGTCGAAACCGGGGTTCTACGAGCAGTACTTC
TRBV27	TRBJ2-7	.	many	CASSSIWETYEQYF	TGTGCCAGCAGTTCTATATGGGAAACCTACGAGCAGTACTTC
TRBV5-1	TRBJ2-7	TRBD1	few	CASSPGQVISYEQYF	TGCGCCAGCAGCCCAGGACAGGTCATCTCCTACGAGCAGTACTTC
TRBV20-1	TRBJ2-3	.	.	CSARLLPDTQYF	TGCAGTGCTCGACTACTCCCGGATACGCAGTATTTT
TRBV24-1	TRBJ1-3	TRBD1	few	CATSDQGASGNTIYF	TGTGCCACCAGTGACCAGGGGGCCTCTGGAAACACCATATATTTT
TRBV6-2/TRBV6-3	TRBJ1-5	.	many	CASSYQGNQPQHF	TGTGCCAGCAGTTACCAGGGAAATCAGCCCCAGCATTTT
TRBV6-1	TRBJ1-3	TRBD1	few	CASSDLRTGRVGNTIYF	TGTGCCAGCAGCGACTTAAGGACAGGGCGGGTTGGAAACACCATATATTTT
TRBV20-1	TRBJ2-3	.	many	CSARVQEFTDTQYF	TGCAGTGCTAGAGTACAGGAGTTCACAGATACGCAGTATTTT
TRBV12-3/TRBV12-4	TRBJ1-2	.	many	CASSFKRGVYGYTF	TGTGCCAGCAGTTTTAAGAGGGGGGTCTATGGCTACACCTTC
TRBV7-2	TRBJ2-1	TRBD2	few	CASSSVGTSGTGPINEQFF	TGTGCCAGCAGCTCTGTCGGGACTAGCGGGACTGGGCCCATCAATGAGCAGTTCTTC
TRBV20-1	TRBJ1-5	.	many	CSARIQTGHNQPQHF	TGCAGTGCTAGGATACAGACAGGCCATAATCAGCCCCAGCATTTT
TRBV7-7	TRBJ2-1	.	.	CASSLAEGLAEQFF	TGTGCTAGCAGCTTAGCGGAGGGTCTGGCTGAGCAGTTCTTC
TRBV2	TRBJ1-5	.	many	CAGGEDYSNQPQHF	TGTGCCGGTGGAGAAGACTATAGCAATCAGCCCCAGCATTTT
TRBV7-9	TRBJ2-7	.	many	CASSSNKPGPRVAYF	TGTGCCAGCAGCTCGAATAAACCGGGACCCCGCGTAGCATACTTC
TRBV27	TRBJ1-2	.	many	CASSTQQGVYGYTF	TGTGCCAGCAGTACCCAACAGGGAGTCTATGGCTACACCTTC
TRBV10-3	TRBJ2-1	.	few	CAISLLNEQFF	TGTGCCATCAGCCTACTCAATGAGCAGTTCTTC
TRBV5-1	TRBJ2-3	TRBD1	many	CASTRQGGDSDTQYF	TGCGCCAGCACCCGACAGGGGGGAGACTCAGATACGCAGTATTTT